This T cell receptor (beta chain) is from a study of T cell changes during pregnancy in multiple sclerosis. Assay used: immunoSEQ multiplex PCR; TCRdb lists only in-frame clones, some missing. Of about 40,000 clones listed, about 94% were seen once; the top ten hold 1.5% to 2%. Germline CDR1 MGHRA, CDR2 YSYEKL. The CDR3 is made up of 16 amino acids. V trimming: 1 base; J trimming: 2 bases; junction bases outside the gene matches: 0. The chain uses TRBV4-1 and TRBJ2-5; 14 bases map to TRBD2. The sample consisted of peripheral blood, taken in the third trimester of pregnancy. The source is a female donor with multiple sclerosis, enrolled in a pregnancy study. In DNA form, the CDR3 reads TGCGCCAGCAGCCAAGGGACTAGCGGGGGGCAAGAGACCCAGTACTTC. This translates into CASSQGTSGGQETQYF.